This T cell receptor (beta chain) was retrieved from a study of T-cell reconstitution after alpha-beta-depleted transplantation in children. The TCRbeta library was prepared with unique molecular identifiers. MiXCR was run by TCRdb on the PCR reads, yielding one entry per CDR3 protein. The sample has approximately 430,000 distinct CDR3 sequences; 15% to 20% are singletons. Study-wide results and limits: Reported findings indicate that, about two months after transplant, alpha-beta T cells came from several hundred expanded clones, which were derived from non-depleted graft cells. Hyperexpanded clones declined; after one year, newly produced T cells mostly supplied diversity. Surviving thymic progenitors and recipient T cells were the source of high TCRbeta diversity at day 60 in some patients.

Of note for this clonotype: Antigen: not known.

The specimen was PBMCs, mostly from graft donor cells, collected 360 days after TCRalphabeta/CD19-depleted stem cell transplant. This sequence originates from a boy in the first two years of life who had a stem cell transplant for Wiskott-Aldrich syndrome, so the T cells may come from the graft donor.

The CDR3: CASSFTGQPNTEAFF. The CDR3 DNA sequence: TGCGCCAGCAGCTTTACGGGACAGCCGAACACTGAAGCTTTCTTT. This sequence joins TRBV5-1 and TRBJ1-1; 7 bases fit TRBD1. The germline V gene encodes CDR1 SGHRS and CDR2 YFSETQ. V shed 2 bases and J 1 base; nucleotides not matched to a gene: 5. CDR3 length: 15 residues.